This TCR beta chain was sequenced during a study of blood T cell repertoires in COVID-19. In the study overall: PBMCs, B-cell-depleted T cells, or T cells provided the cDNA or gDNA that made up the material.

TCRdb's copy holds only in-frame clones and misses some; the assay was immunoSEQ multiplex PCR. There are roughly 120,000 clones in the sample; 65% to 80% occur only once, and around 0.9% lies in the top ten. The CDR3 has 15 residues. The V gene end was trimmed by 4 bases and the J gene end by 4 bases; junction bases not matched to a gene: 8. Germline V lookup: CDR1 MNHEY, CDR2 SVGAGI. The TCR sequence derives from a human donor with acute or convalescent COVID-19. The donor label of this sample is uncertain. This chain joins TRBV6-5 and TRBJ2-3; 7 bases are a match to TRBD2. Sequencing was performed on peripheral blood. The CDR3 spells CASSSLLTSPDTQYF. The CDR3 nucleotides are TGTGCCAGCAGTTCCCTCCTGACTAGCCCAGATACGCAGTATTTT.